This T cell receptor beta chain was identified in a study of cytotoxic CD8 clonotypes in ibrutinib-treated CLL. The study, taken as a whole, reports: Higher clonality was seen at ibrutinib response and a return toward baseline at progression.

This table comes from immunoSEQ multiplex PCR, and its TCRdb copy is limited to in-frame clones, with some not included. The repertoire holds approximately 350,000 clones, with roughly 67% as singletons. A word on this clone: What it recognizes is unknown.

The CDR3 is made up of 14 amino acids. Germline assignment: CDR1 SGHKS and CDR2 YYEKEE (reference sequence). Between the trimmed V and J ends, which lost 0 bases and 4 bases, there was a span of 11 bases. This specimen consisted of PBMCs, obtained after 36 months of ibrutinib treatment. This rearrangement joins TRBV5-5 to TRBJ2-7; D remains unclear. The clonotype was recovered from a human donor with chronic lymphocytic leukemia. The CDR3 region is CASSLGPGGYEQYF. The CDR3 region has the DNA TGTGCCAGCAGCTTGGGGCCCGGTGGGTACGAGCAGTACTTC.